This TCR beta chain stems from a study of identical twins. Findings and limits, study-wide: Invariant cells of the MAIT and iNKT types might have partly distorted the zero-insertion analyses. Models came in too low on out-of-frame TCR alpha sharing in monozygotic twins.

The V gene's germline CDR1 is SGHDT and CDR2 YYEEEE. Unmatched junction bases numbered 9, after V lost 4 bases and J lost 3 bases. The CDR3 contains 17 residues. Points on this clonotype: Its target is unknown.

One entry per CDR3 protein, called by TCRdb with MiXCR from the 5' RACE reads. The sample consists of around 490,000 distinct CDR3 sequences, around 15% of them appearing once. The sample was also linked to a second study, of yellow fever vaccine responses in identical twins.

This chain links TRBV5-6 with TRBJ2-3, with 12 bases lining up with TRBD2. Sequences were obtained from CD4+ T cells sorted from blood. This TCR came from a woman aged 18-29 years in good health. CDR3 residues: CASSLARLAGETDTQYF. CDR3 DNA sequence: TGTGCCAGCAGCCTGGCCCGACTAGCGGGAGAGACAGATACGCAGTATTTT.